These T cell receptor beta chains were read from a single sample in a study of radiotherapy plus CTLA-4 blockade in lung cancer. The assay was immunoSEQ multiplex PCR, and TCRdb's table has in-frame clones only and misses some. The sample holds roughly 120,000 clones, about 83% seen once. The specimen comprised peripheral blood, sampled from a patient treated with radiotherapy plus ipilimumab. These TCRs come from a human donor with non-small cell lung cancer who had a partial response to radiotherapy plus ipilimumab. CDR3s include the opening cysteine and the closing phenylalanine or tryptophan. D genes are given only for firm matches. Clone sizes are given selectively: once, few, many, or a class where the clone is expanded.

j_gene | abundance | v_gene | len | d_gene | CDR3aa | CDR3nt
TRBJ1-2 | - | TRBV6-5 | 14 | - | CASSYGAWGYGYTF | TGTGCCAGCAGTTACGGGGCATGGGGCTATGGCTACACCTTC
TRBJ2-1 | - | TRBV9 | 15 | TRBD1 | CASSPSDRASNEQFF | TGTGCCAGCAGCCCGTCAGACAGGGCAAGCAATGAGCAGTTCTTC
TRBJ1-1 | - | TRBV4-2 | 14 | TRBD1 | CASSRQGVNTEAFF | TGTGCCAGCAGCCGGCAGGGGGTGAACACTGAAGCTTTCTTT
TRBJ1-3 | once | TRBV29-1 | 12 | - | CSVAPTRNTIYF | TGCAGCGTTGCCCCAACTCGAAACACCATATATTTT
TRBJ1-1 | once | TRBV28 | 14 | TRBD1 | CASSSTGRNTEAFF | TGTGCCAGCAGTTCGACAGGGCGGAACACTGAAGCTTTCTTT
TRBJ2-1 | - | TRBV14 | 16 | TRBD2 | CASSRITSGRVDEQFF | TGTGCCAGCAGCCGTATCACTAGCGGGAGAGTCGATGAGCAGTTCTTC
TRBJ1-5 | - | TRBV7-2 | 14 | - | CASSLDRNNQPQHF | TGTGCCAGCAGCCTTGACAGGAACAATCAGCCCCAGCATTTT
TRBJ2-3 | - | TRBV5-4 | 13 | - | CASSRTSTDTQYF | TGTGCCAGCAGCAGGACTAGCACAGATACGCAGTATTTT
TRBJ1-2 | - | TRBV11-2 | 13 | - | CASSLVPRYGYTF | TGTGCCAGCAGCTTAGTGCCCAGATATGGCTACACCTTC
TRBJ1-1 | - | TRBV5-1 | 15 | TRBD1 | CASSRGTDENTEAFF | TGCGCCAGCAGCCGCGGGACAGATGAGAACACTGAAGCTTTCTTT
TRBJ2-3 | - | TRBV5-1 | 17 | TRBD2 | CASSLSASGSAPDTQYF | TGCGCCAGCAGCTTGTCAGCTAGCGGGAGTGCCCCAGATACGCAGTATTTT
TRBJ2-5 | - | TRBV7-7 | 15 | TRBD1 | CASSPITGARETQYF | TGTGCTAGCAGCCCCATTACAGGGGCGCGGGAGACCCAGTACTTC
TRBJ2-5 | - | TRBV5-8 | 14 | TRBD1 | CASSLTGGPETQYF | TGTGCCAGCAGCTTGACAGGGGGCCCCGAGACCCAGTACTTC
TRBJ2-2 | - | TRBV5-1 | 17 | TRBD1 | CASSYYSTGANTGELFF | TGCGCCAGCAGCTACTACAGTACAGGGGCGAACACCGGGGAGCTGTTTTTT
TRBJ1-1 | - | TRBV18 | 21 | - | CASSPPVQWIMRQVMNTEAFF | TGTGCCAGCTCACCACCGGTCCAATGGATAATGAGACAGGTCATGAACACTGAAGCTTTCTTT
TRBJ1-1 | - | TRBV28 | 17 | TRBD1 | CASSPGQGRVMNTEAFF | TGTGCCAGCAGTCCGGGACAGGGTCGTGTCATGAACACTGAAGCTTTCTTT
TRBJ1-5 | - | TRBV27 | 15 | - | CASSQTGGINQPQHF | TGTGCCAGCAGTCAGACAGGCGGCATCAATCAGCCCCAGCATTTT
TRBJ2-2 | - | TRBV5-1 | 15 | TRBD2 | CASKLAGVRTGELFF | TGCGCCAGCAAACTAGCGGGAGTACGGACCGGGGAGCTGTTTTTT
TRBJ2-6 | - | TRBV18 | 17 | - | CASSPFDSSAGANVLTF | TGTGCCAGCTCACCCTTCGACAGCTCCGCCGGGGCCAACGTCCTGACTTTC
TRBJ2-3 | - | TRBV30 | 15 | TRBD1 | CAWGRGQGITDTQYF | TGTGCCTGGGGGCGGGGACAGGGGATCACAGATACGCAGTATTTT
TRBJ2-1 | - | TRBV19 | 13 | - | CASSITGPNEQFF | TGTGCCAGTAGTATTACAGGGCCCAATGAGCAGTTCTTC
TRBJ2-5 | - | TRBV4-2 | 15 | TRBD1 | CASSQDGTGGETQYF | TGTGCCAGCAGCCAAGATGGGACAGGCGGGGAGACCCAGTACTTC
TRBJ1-2 | - | TRBV15 | 15 | - | CATSPRGAGDYGYTF | TGTGCCACCAGCCCCCGAGGGGCGGGGGACTATGGCTACACCTTC
TRBJ1-4 | - | TRBV4-3 | 16 | - | CASSQASGATNEKLFF | TGCGCCAGCAGCCAAGCCTCGGGTGCAACTAATGAAAAACTGTTTTTT
TRBJ1-6 | - | TRBV10-2 | 16 | - | CASSEGTLTGNSPLHF | TGCGCCAGCAGTGAAGGCACCCTAACGGGGAATTCACCCCTCCACTTT
TRBJ1-3 | - | TRBV7-6 | 16 | - | CASSLEQASSGNTIYF | TGTGCCAGCAGCTTAGAACAGGCCTCCTCTGGAAACACCATATATTTT
TRBJ2-4 | - | TRBV10-3 | 20 | TRBD1 | CAISTTWDRGGSGAKNIQYF | TGTGCCATCAGTACTACCTGGGACAGGGGAGGGAGTGGGGCCAAAAACATTCAGTACTTC
TRBJ2-6 | - | TRBV28 | 15 | - | CASSLTGSGANVLTF | TGTGCCAGCAGTCTTACAGGGTCTGGGGCCAACGTCCTGACTTTC
TRBJ2-2 | - | TRBV11-2 | 15 | - | CASSLGAGGTGELFF | TGTGCCAGCAGCTTAGGGGCGGGTGGCACCGGGGAGCTGTTTTTT
TRBJ1-5 | - | TRBV28 | 16 | - | CASTAAAAMSNQPQHF | TGTGCCAGCACCGCCGCCGCTGCGATGAGCAATCAGCCCCAGCATTTT
TRBJ2-7 | few | TRBV10-1 | 15 | - | CASSDPGVGTYEQYF | TGCGCCAGCAGTGACCCGGGGGTGGGAACCTACGAGCAGTACTTC
TRBJ2-1 | - | TRBV4-1 | 15 | TRBD2 | CASSPGLAGGPGPFF | TGCGCCAGCAGCCCGGGACTAGCGGGAGGGCCGGGCCCGTTCTTC
TRBJ2-1 | - | TRBV5-8 | 15 | - | CASSLGQGSYNEQFF | TGTGCCAGCAGCTTGGGGCAGGGGAGCTACAATGAGCAGTTCTTC
TRBJ2-7 | once | TRBV18 | 14 | TRBD2 | CASSPRGRHGEQYF | TGTGCCAGCTCACCCCGCGGGAGGCACGGCGAGCAGTACTTC
TRBJ1-2 | - | TRBV6-5 | 12 | - | CASSMGRNGYTF | TGTGCCAGCAGCATGGGCCGAAATGGCTACACCTTC
TRBJ1-5 | - | TRBV7-9 | 14 | - | CASCRAGNNQPQHF | TGTGCCAGCTGCCGGGCAGGGAACAATCAGCCCCAGCATTTT
TRBJ1-1 | - | TRBV2 | 13 | - | CASRQGGDTEAFF | TGTGCCAGCAGGCAGGGAGGGGACACTGAAGCTTTCTTT
TRBJ1-5 | - | TRBV7-8 | 13 | - | CASSSGRRQPQHF | TGTGCCAGCAGCTCCGGGAGGAGGCAGCCCCAGCATTTT
TRBJ1-2 | - | TRBV28 | 13 | - | CASSQQANYGYTF | TGTGCCAGCAGTCAGCAGGCGAATTATGGCTACACCTTC
TRBJ1-1 | - | TRBV7-9 | 11 | - | CASSPQVEPFF | TGTGCCAGCAGCCCACAGGTTGAACCTTTCTTT
TRBJ1-2 | - | TRBV4-1 | 15 | TRBD1 | CASSLEGQRNYGYTF | TGCGCCAGCAGCCTGGAGGGACAGCGTAACTATGGCTACACCTTC
TRBJ1-3 | - | TRBV5-1 | 14 | TRBD1 | CASSSTGVGNTIYF | TGCGCCAGCAGCTCGACAGGGGTCGGAAACACCATATATTTT
TRBJ1-2 | - | TRBV5-4 | 13 | - | CASSLRGNYGYTF | TGTGCCAGCAGCTTAAGGGGGAACTATGGCTACACCTTC
TRBJ2-5 | - | TRBV11-2 | 15 | - | CASSLAGVSQETQYF | TGTGCCAGCAGCTTAGCCGGGGTATCCCAAGAGACCCAGTACTTC
TRBJ1-5 | once | TRBV30 | 17 | TRBD1 | CAWSVRTGGVGNQPQHF | TGTGCCTGGAGTGTACGGACAGGGGGGGTAGGCAATCAGCCCCAGCATTTT
TRBJ1-5 | - | TRBV28 | 16 | TRBD1 | CASSAAEGAPNQPQHF | TGTGCCAGCAGCGCCGCAGAGGGGGCGCCTAATCAGCCCCAGCATTTT
TRBJ1-5 | - | TRBV6-1 | 17 | - | CASSEGGGYYSNQPQHF | TGTGCCAGCAGTGAAGGGGGGGGCTACTATAGCAATCAGCCCCAGCATTTT
TRBJ1-2 | - | TRBV28 | 13 | - | CASSLRGLYGYTF | TGTGCCAGCAGTCTGAGGGGACTCTATGGCTACACCTTC
TRBJ2-1 | - | TRBV7-9 | 15 | - | CASQGSGSRTNEQFF | TGTGCCAGCCAGGGGAGCGGAAGCCGAACCAATGAGCAGTTCTTC
TRBJ1-1 | - | TRBV5-1 | 15 | - | CASSQEVGGGAEAFF | TGCGCCAGCAGCCAGGAGGTTGGGGGAGGGGCTGAAGCTTTCTTT
TRBJ1-6 | - | TRBV6-1 | 13 | - | CASRPEGDSPLHF | TGTGCCAGCAGACCCGAAGGGGATTCACCCCTCCACTTT
TRBJ2-2 | - | TRBV19 | 18 | - | CASSIGYPGRGRTGELFF | TGTGCCAGTAGTATAGGATACCCGGGCAGGGGTAGAACCGGGGAGCTGTTTTTT
TRBJ2-5 | - | TRBV7-9 | 14 | - | CASSPTSKQETQYF | TGTGCCAGCAGCCCAACTAGTAAACAAGAGACCCAGTACTTC